Below, 7 T cell receptor beta chains from the same sample are listed, as sequenced in a study of molecular identifiers for immune sequencing clone quantification. MiXCR, run by TCRdb on the PCR reads, gives a single entry per CDR3 protein. In the table there are 350,000 or so distinct CDR3 sequences, 20% to 25% of which are singletons. Sequences were obtained from naive CD8+ T cells from blood, with Jurkat cell RNA spiked in. As for subset: FACS-sorted CD8+CD4-CCR7+CD45RA+ naive T cells. These receptors originate from a human donor in good health. Some libraries in this study had Jurkat cell RNA spiked in.

This clonotype occurred once. Given a much more abundant clone one base away, this may be a read error. CDR3 sequence: CSVKKGSYNEQFF. CDR3 DNA sequence: TGCAGCGTGAAAAAGGGATCCTACAATGAGCAGTTCTTC. This chain links TRBV20-1 with TRBJ2-1; D unresolved. The CDR3 totals 13 residues. From germline, CDR1 is DFQATT and CDR2 SNEGSKA (reference sequence).

On this clonotype: Germline and junction disagree at one end, which may indicate a read error. The gene calls are TRBV19 and TRBJ2-1; 11 nucleotides align to TRBD2. Germline V gene sequence: CDR1 LNHDA, CDR2 SQIVND (reference sequence). The CDR3 extends over 14 amino acids. CDR3 sequence reads: CASRIAGGYNEQFF. The CDR3 region has the DNA TGTGCCAGTAGAATAGCGGGAGGGTACAATGAGCAGTTCTTC.

The V call is TRBV7-9, the J call TRBJ2-1; 11 bases fit TRBD2. This CDR3 comprises 18 residues. The V gene end was trimmed by 4 bases and the J gene end by 6 bases; junction bases not matched to a gene: 14. CDR1 is SEHNR and CDR2 is FQNEAQ in the germline V gene (reference sequence). The CDR3 spells CASSSTAIAGGQGNEQFF. The CDR3 bases are TGTGCCAGCAGCTCCACGGCTATAGCGGGGGGGCAGGGCAATGAGCAGTTCTTC.

This clonotype occurred many times. V usage is TRBV7-6 and J usage is TRBJ2-4; TRBD2 matches at 15 bases. In germline, CDR1 is SGHVS, CDR2 FNYEAQ. V lost 5 bases and J lost 0; bases outside the gene matches: 5. The CDR3 runs 18 residues. CDR3 sequence: CASSPGLAGGVAKNIQYF. The DNA for the CDR3 is TGTGCCAGCAGCCCGGGACTAGCGGGGGGAGTAGCCAAAAACATTCAGTACTTC.

This clonotype was counted between two and nine times. This chain joins TRBV4-1 and TRBJ2-7, with D possibly TRBD2 on 6 matching bases. Trimming left V 4 bases short and J 3 bases short, with 13 bases between. CDR3 length: 14 amino acids. Germline V lookup: CDR1 MGHRA, CDR2 YSYEKL. As DNA, the CDR3 is TGCGCCAGCAGCCTCGGGACTGCCGGCTACGAGCAGTACTTC. It is translated as CASSLGTAGYEQYF.

This clonotype was picked up many times. The chain has TRBV2 and TRBJ1-5; D is possibly TRBD1 (6 bases). V was pared by 8 bases and J by 11 bases, with 34 bases between. The germline CDR1 and CDR2 sequences are SNHLY and FYNNEI. This CDR3 has 18 amino acids. The CDR3 reads CASGGQTVEPQSALSQHF. As DNA, the CDR3 is TGTGCCAGCGGAGGACAGACCGTAGAGCCACAATCAGCCTTGTCCCAGCATTTT.

Concerning this clonotype: This clone may be a read error of a much larger clone one base away. The V call is TRBV9, the J call TRBJ1-6; TRBD1 might be the D (6 bases). The CDR3 consists of 15 residues. The germline V gene has CDR1 SGDLS and CDR2 YYNGEE. V lost 7 bases and J 9 bases, leaving 20 bases between the germline ends. CDR3 region: CASGPGQGSGSPLHF. CDR3 DNA: TGTGCCAGCGGCCCAGGCCAGGGGTCTGGTTCACCCCTCCACTTT.